Here is one T cell receptor beta chain with its context. The germline gives CDR1 SGHTS, CDR2 YDEGEE. The CDR3 has 12 residues. With 1 base clipped from V and 7 bases from J, the junction kept 2 bases outside the gene matches. The data are from a study of blood T cell repertoires in COVID-19. Study-wide background: The United States, Italy and Spain provided the acute and convalescent COVID-19 samples.

Participants' own reports of clinical history determined their cohort assignment. Measured with immunoSEQ multiplex PCR; TCRdb has only the in-frame clones, and not every one. Of about 370,000 clones listed, approximately 93% were seen once; the top ten hold about 0.86%. This clonotype originated in a woman aged 40 to 50 who had been exposed to COVID-19. The genes are TRBV5-8 and TRBJ2-7, with TRBD2 matching over 7 bases. Sequencing used PBMCs or T cells enriched from blood (not recorded which). Here the CDR3 reads CASSLLGGEQYF. The CDR3 DNA reads TGTGCCAGCAGCTTGTTGGGAGGGGAGCAGTACTTC.